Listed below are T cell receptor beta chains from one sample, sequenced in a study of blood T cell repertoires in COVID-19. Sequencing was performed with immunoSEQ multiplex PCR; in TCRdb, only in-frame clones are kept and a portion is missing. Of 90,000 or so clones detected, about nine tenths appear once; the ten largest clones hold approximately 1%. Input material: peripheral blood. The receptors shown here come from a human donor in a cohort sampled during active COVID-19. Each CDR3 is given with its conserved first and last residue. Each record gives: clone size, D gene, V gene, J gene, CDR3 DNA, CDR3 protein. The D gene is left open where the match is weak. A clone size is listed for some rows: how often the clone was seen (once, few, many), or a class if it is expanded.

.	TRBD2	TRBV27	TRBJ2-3	TGTGCCAGCAGTTCGGGACTAGGGAGGGATACGCAGTATTTT	CASSSGLGRDTQYF
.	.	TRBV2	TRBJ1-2	TGTGCCAGCACCGTGACGGGGGGGGCCTATGGCTACACCTTC	CASTVTGGAYGYTF
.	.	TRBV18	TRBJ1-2	TGTGCCAGCTCACCGATATTAACAGGCTCAATCGGCTACACCTTC	CASSPILTGSIGYTF
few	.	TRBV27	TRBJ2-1	TGTGCCAGCAGTTTTAATAGACTAGACGCCTTGGAGTTCTTC	CASSFNRLDALEFF
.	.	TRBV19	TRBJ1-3	TGTGCCAGTAGTATGGGGAGCTCTGGAAACACCATATATTTT	CASSMGSSGNTIYF
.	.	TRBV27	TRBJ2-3	TGTGCCAGCAGTTTGTCGGGTAGTATCGATACGCAGTATTTT	CASSLSGSIDTQYF
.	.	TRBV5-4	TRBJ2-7	TGTGCCAGCAGCTTACAGGGTGTCGCCTACGAGCAGTACTTC	CASSLQGVAYEQYF
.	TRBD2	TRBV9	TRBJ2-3	TGTGCCAGCAGCGTCCGGGGGGGTGGCCGGGATACGCAGTATTTT	CASSVRGGGRDTQYF
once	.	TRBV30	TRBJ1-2	TGTGCCTGGAGTGTCACGGGTGGTGGGTCTGGCTACACCTTC	CAWSVTGGGSGYTF
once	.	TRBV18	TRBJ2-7	TGTGCCAGCTCACCCGACAGGATGAGAACCTACGAGCAGTACTTC	CASSPDRMRTYEQYF
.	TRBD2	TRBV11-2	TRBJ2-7	TGTGCCAGCAGCACACTTAGCGGGTTCTTTGAGCAGTACTTC	CASSTLSGFFEQYF
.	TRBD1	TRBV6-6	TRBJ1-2	TGTGCCAGCAGTTCGGTCACAGGGGGGCGACACTATGGCTACACCTTC	CASSSVTGGRHYGYTF
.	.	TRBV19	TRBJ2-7	TGTGCCAGTAGTCTAAAGACAGTTTTACTTGCCTACGAGCAGTACTTC	CASSLKTVLLAYEQYF
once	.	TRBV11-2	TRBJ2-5	TGTGCCAGCAGCTTCGCGATTTCCCAAGAGACCCAGTACTTC	CASSFAISQETQYF
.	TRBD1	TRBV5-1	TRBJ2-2	TGCGCCAGCAGCCCCGACAGGGGTTGGGACACCGGGGAGCTGTTTTTT	CASSPDRGWDTGELFF
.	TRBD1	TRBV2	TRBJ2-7	TGTGCCAGCAGTGACGGGACAGGCTACGAGCAGTACTTC	CASSDGTGYEQYF
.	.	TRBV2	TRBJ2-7	TGTGCCAGCACCGAGGAGGCTCCCTCTCATCGCGAGCAGTACTTC	CASTEEAPSHREQYF
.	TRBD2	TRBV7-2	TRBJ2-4	TGTGCCAGCAGCTTAGAGCGGGGAGCCAAAAACATTCAGTACTTC	CASSLERGAKNIQYF
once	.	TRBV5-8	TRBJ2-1	TGTGCCAGCAGCTTGTTGTACATTGAGCAGTTCTTC	CASSLLYIEQFF
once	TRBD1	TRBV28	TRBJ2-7	TGTGCCAGCGGATCGACAGGGTTCTACGAGCAGTACTTC	CASGSTGFYEQYF
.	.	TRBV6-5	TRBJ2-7	TGTGCCAGCAGACAGTACAGGAAGGGTTCCTACGAGCAGTACTTC	CASRQYRKGSYEQYF
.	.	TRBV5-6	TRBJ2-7	TGTGCCAGCAGCGAAGGGGCAGGGATGTCCTACGAGCAGTACTTC	CASSEGAGMSYEQYF
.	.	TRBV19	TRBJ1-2	TGTGCCAGTAGTGGGAGGAACTATGGCTACACCTTC	CASSGRNYGYTF
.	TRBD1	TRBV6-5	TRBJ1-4	TGTGCCAGCAGCCAACTTGGGACAGTAAAGCTGTTTTTT	CASSQLGTVKLFF
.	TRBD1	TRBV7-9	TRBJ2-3	TGTGCCAGCAGCTTAATGGGACAGGAGGCAGATACGCAGTATTTT	CASSLMGQEADTQYF